Each of the 25 T cell receptor beta chains below was sequenced from the same sample in a study of T cells after yellow fever vaccination. TCRdb re-analysed the 5' RACE reads in MiXCR, keeping a single row per CDR3 protein. In the table there are around 150,000 distinct CDR3 sequences, almost 7% of which are singletons. Sample: CD4+ T cells sorted from PBMCs, taken less than 6 days after the first yellow fever vaccination. The receptor source for this set is a man younger than 30 who received the YFV17D yellow fever vaccine.

This clonotype was observed a few times. The chain combines TRBV19 with TRBJ1-1, with 10 bases matching TRBD1. Germline values: CDR1 LNHDA, CDR2 SQIVND (reference sequence). CDR3 length: 17 amino acids. J gave up 0 bases and V 5 bases, and 9 bases lay outside the gene matches. This chain's CDR3 is CASSSPGQGIMNTEAFF. CDR3 nucleotides: TGTGCCAGTAGTTCTCCGGGACAGGGGATCATGAACACTGAAGCTTTCTTT.

V gene TRBV7-6 combines with J gene TRBJ1-5; 8 positions agree with TRBD1. The junction had 3 bases not matched to a gene; V was cut back by 1 base and J by 7 bases. CDR3 length: 14 amino acids. Germline loops: CDR1 SGHVS, CDR2 FNYEAQ. The CDR3 region has the DNA TGTGCCAGCAGCTTAGGGACAGGGTTACAGCCCCAGCATTTT. This codes for CASSLGTGLQPQHF.

To note about this clonotype: A much larger clone is a single base away; this may be a read error. The gene calls are TRBV11-2 and TRBJ2-2; TRBD1 is a possible D gene (5 bases). Germline-derived CDR1 and CDR2 are SGHAT and FQNNGV. This CDR3 contains 17 residues. This CDR3 reads CASSLDSSAGNSGELFF. The CDR3 nucleotides read TGTGCCAGCAGCTTAGATAGTAGTGCAGGGAACTCCGGGGAGCTGTTTTTT.

In its sample, this clonotype was seen many times. The rearrangement uses TRBV7-2 and TRBJ2-4, with TRBD1 matching 8 bases. Germline V lookup: CDR1 SGHTA, CDR2 FQGNSA. The length of the CDR3 is 16 residues. Trimming cost V 5 bases and J 1 base; bases outside gene matches: 7. CDR3 region: CASSPRTGLAKNIQYF. The CDR3 DNA sequence: TGTGCCAGCAGCCCTCGGACAGGGCTTGCCAAAAACATTCAGTACTTC.

Many counts were recorded for this clonotype. This sequence joins TRBV7-9 and TRBJ2-1; D might be TRBD2 (6 bases). In germline, CDR1 is SEHNR, CDR2 FQNEAQ (reference sequence). V lost 5 bases to trimming and J lost 10 bases, with 6 bases between them. This CDR3 has 10 residues. DNA of the CDR3: TGTGCCAGCAGCGCGGGAGAGCAGTTCTTC. This translates into CASSAGEQFF.

In this sample, this clonotype turned up a few times. The rearrangement links TRBV5-1 to TRBJ2-5; possible D gene TRBD2, 6 bases. The germline V and J ends were trimmed by 0 bases and 0 bases, with 9 bases remaining between them. The CDR3 runs to 15 residues. CDR1 and CDR2 (germline): SGHRS, YFSETQ. The CDR3 here is CASSLVGGYQETQYF. As DNA, the CDR3 is TGCGCCAGCAGCTTGGTTGGGGGGTACCAAGAGACCCAGTACTTC.

This clonotype was seen a few times. The rearrangement joins TRBV4-1 to TRBJ1-1; D uncertain. Germline CDR1 MGHRA, CDR2 YSYEKL. The CDR3 length is 14 residues. Trimming stripped 2 bases from V and 6 bases from J, with 13 bases between. The CDR3 is CASSQTWGLSEAFF. The DNA of the CDR3 is TGCGCCAGCAGCCAAACGTGGGGTCTTTCTGAAGCTTTCTTT.

Many counts were recorded for this clonotype. The V gene is TRBV11-2, the J gene TRBJ1-2; TRBD1 matches at 9 bases. The junction had 4 bases not matched to a gene; V was cut back by 5 bases and J by 3 bases. Germline CDR1 SGHAT, CDR2 FQNNGV. There are 14 residues in the CDR3. CDR3 sequence: CASSADRGHYGYTF. DNA of the CDR3: TGTGCCAGCAGCGCGGACAGGGGCCACTATGGCTACACCTTC.

This clonotype was detected ten times or more. The chain is built from TRBV10-3 and TRBJ1-2; TRBD1 matches 8 bases. This CDR3 has 12 residues. Germline lookup yields CDR1 ENHRY and CDR2 SYGVKD. With V trimmed by 7 bases and J by 5 bases, 3 bases remained unmatched. The CDR3 DNA is TGTGCCATCAACGGACAGGGTTATGGCTACACCTTC. It yields the protein CAINGQGYGYTF.

This clonotype was recorded many times. The chain employs TRBV12-3 or TRBV12-4 and TRBJ2-3; weak D call: TRBD2 (6 bases). The CDR3 length is 13 residues. V was clipped by 3 bases and J by 5 bases, with 9 bases between them. CDR3 DNA sequence: TGTGCCAGCAGTTTCTGGCGGGAAGATACGCAGTATTTT. Amino acid sequence: CASSFWREDTQYF.

Comments on this clonotype: A read error is possible here, since a much larger clone lies one base away. The genes are TRBV10-3 and TRBJ2-7; no firm D call. Looked up from germline, CDR1 is ENHRY and CDR2 is SYGVKD. The CDR3 loop spans 13 amino acids. In nucleotides, the CDR3 is TGTGCCATTTCAGGCGCCTCTACCTCCGAGCACTACGTC. Its translation is CAISGASTSEHYV.

The table lists this clonotype with many counts. CDR3 coding DNA: TGTGCCAGCAGTAATATTATGTACAGCACAGATACGCAGTATTTT. As protein: CASSNIMYSTDTQYF. The gene calls are TRBV6-1 and TRBJ2-3; no clear D. The CDR3 sequence is 15 residues long. V lost 5 bases and J 0 bases, leaving 12 bases between the germline ends. Germline CDR1 is MNHNS and CDR2 is SASEGT.

The sample holds many counts of this clonotype. The chain recombines TRBV7-9 with TRBJ1-6; D not certain. The CDR3 covers 12 residues. V was cut by 2 bases and J by 10 bases, with 6 bases left in between. The germline V gene has CDR1 SEHNR and CDR2 FQNEAQ (reference sequence). As DNA, the CDR3 is TGTGCCAGCAGCTTATCATCCTCACCCCTCCACTTT. Translating gives CASSLSSSPLHF.

There are many counts of this clonotype. J is TRBJ2-1 and V is TRBV5-1; D remains unclear. Looked up from germline, CDR1 is SGHRS and CDR2 is YFSETQ. V dropped 1 base and J dropped 5 bases, with 10 bases sitting between them. The CDR3 runs to 14 residues. The CDR3 protein is CASSLLAANNEQFF. DNA of the CDR3: TGCGCCAGCAGCTTGCTCGCAGCCAACAATGAGCAGTTCTTC.

This clonotype was seen repeatedly, ten times or more. The rearrangement links TRBV4-2 to TRBJ2-5; maybe TRBD2 (6 bases). This CDR3 spans 15 amino acids. Germline V lookup: CDR1 LGHNA, CDR2 YNFKEQ. The V end lost 0 bases, the J end lost 1 base, and 9 bases lay between the germline ends. Here the CDR3 DNA reads TGTGCCAGCAGCCAAGATGGGGGACTCCAAGAGACCCAGTACTTC. Its translation: CASSQDGGLQETQYF.

Ten or more counts support this clonotype. The chain links TRBV6-5 to TRBJ2-2, with D perhaps TRBD1 or TRBD2 (6 bases each). This CDR3 has 15 residues. The germline V gene has CDR1 MNHEY and CDR2 SVGAGI. Trimming left V 8 bases short and J 4 bases short, with 17 bases between. Here the CDR3 DNA reads TGTGCCAGCTTAAAGAGCGGAGGGGGCACCGGGGAGCTGTTTTTT. This sequence encodes CASLKSGGGTGELFF.

This clonotype was observed many times. This chain uses TRBV11-2 with TRBJ2-5; D may be TRBD1 (5 bases). Germline CDR1 SGHAT, CDR2 FQNNGV. The CDR3 loop spans 13 amino acids. Between the trimmed V and J ends, which lost 4 bases and 5 bases, there was a span of 11 bases. The chain's CDR3 is CASSSDSRETQYF. CDR3 nucleotides: TGTGCCAGCAGCTCCGACAGTCGGGAGACCCAGTACTTC.

This clonotype has at least ten counts. V gene TRBV20-1 combines with J gene TRBJ2-1, with 9 bases identical to TRBD1. The CDR3 totals 14 residues. Germline V CDR1 and CDR2: DFQATT, SNEGSKA (reference sequence). The V and J ends lost 6 bases and 7 bases, in that order; junction bases with no gene match: 10. The CDR3 region is CSARGQGLRNEQFF. CDR3 nucleotides: TGCAGTGCGAGGGGACAGGGATTGAGGAATGAGCAGTTCTTC.

This clonotype was detected many times. The chain has TRBV9 and TRBJ1-2; D ambiguous. Germline V lookup: CDR1 SGDLS, CDR2 YYNGEE. V dropped 7 bases and J dropped 3 bases, with 22 bases sitting between them. This CDR3 is 16 amino acids long. DNA of the CDR3: TGTGCCAGCTCCCTGGGAGGGTGGAGATTCGACTATGGCTACACCTTC. It codes for CASSLGGWRFDYGYTF.

The J gene is TRBJ2-7, the V gene TRBV6-5; 7 bases are shared with TRBD2. Germline V gene sequence: CDR1 MNHEY, CDR2 SVGAGI. The J segment lost 3 bases and the V segment lost 0 bases, leaving 8 bases of the junction unmatched. The CDR3 sequence is 16 residues long. The CDR3 sequence is CASSYSAAGPFYEQYF. The CDR3 bases are TGTGCCAGCAGTTACTCGGCAGCGGGGCCCTTCTACGAGCAGTACTTC.

This clonotype was counted at least ten times. V and J are TRBV12-3 or TRBV12-4 and TRBJ1-2, with a weak D call TRBD1 (5 bases). This CDR3 has 13 amino acids. Trimming took off 5 bases at V and 7 bases at J, with 14 bases between the two ends. CDR3 sequence reads: CASSGGPSGGYTF. CDR3 DNA sequence: TGTGCCAGCAGTGGGGGTCCGAGTGGTGGCTACACCTTC.

This clonotype showed up many times. The J gene is TRBJ2-3, the V gene TRBV4-3; D is perhaps TRBD2 (6 bases). Germline CDR1 reads LGHNA; CDR2 reads YSLEER. CDR3 size: 17 residues. Trimming took 3 bases from V and 2 from J, leaving 18 bases between them. The CDR3 nucleotides read TGCGCCAGCAGCCAGGAATTACCGGGACTCATCACAGATACGCAGTATTTT. Amino acid sequence: CASSQELPGLITDTQYF.

V is TRBV2 and J is TRBJ2-2, with 9 bases fitting TRBD1. Per germline, CDR1 SNHLY and CDR2 FYNNEI. V lost 7 bases and J lost 4; bases outside the gene matches: 7. The CDR3 runs to 15 residues. The CDR3 DNA follows: TGTGCCAGCAAACGGGACAGGGAAATCACCGGGGAGCTGTTTTTT. Protein sequence: CASKRDREITGELFF. The whole variable domain, remainder taken from reference TRBV2 and TRBJ2-2, is EPEVTQTPSHQVTQMGQEVILRCVPISNHLYFYWYRQILGQKVEFLVSFYNNEISEKSEIFDDQFSVERPDGSNFTLKIRSTKLEDSAMYFCASKRDREITGELFFGEGSRLTVL.

Ten or more counts support this clonotype. The V gene is TRBV7-9, the J gene TRBJ2-5; D is uncertain. V was cut by 3 bases and J by 3 bases, with 5 bases left in between. CDR3 length: 12 residues. Germline assignment: CDR1 SEHNR and CDR2 FQNEAQ (reference sequence). CDR3 coding DNA: TGTGCCAGCAGCTTGTCCGAAGAGACCCAGTACTTC. Its protein product is CASSLSEETQYF.

This clonotype has only a few counts. The chain has TRBV6-4 and TRBJ2-7; tentatively, D is TRBD1 (7 bases). The CDR3 contains 15 residues. V dropped 3 bases and J dropped 2 bases, with 14 bases sitting between them. CDR1 MRHNA and CDR2 SNTAGT come from the germline V gene. This chain's CDR3 is CASSEQGGPTYEQYF. In DNA, the CDR3 is TGTGCCAGCAGTGAGCAGGGGGGACCTACCTACGAGCAGTACTTC.